The clone carrying this TCR beta chain turned up a few times. The data were taken from a study of OX40 agonist ivuxolimab in advanced cancers. Study at large: Among those treated, three patients had partial responses, one with hepatocellular carcinoma and two with cutaneous melanoma.

Clones were read by immunoSEQ multiplex PCR, and TCRdb kept only the in-frame ones, dropping some. The sample contains tens of thousands of clones, approximately 83% of which appear only once. The sample in question was CD4+ or CD8+ T cells sorted from blood, obtained in a trial of the OX40 agonist ivuxolimab. This clonotype was sampled from an adult with an advanced solid tumor such as melanoma, head and neck, liver or kidney cancer.

The CDR3 here is CASRDRGEKLFF. Written as DNA, the CDR3 is TGTGCCTCACGGGACAGAGGGGAAAAACTGTTTTTT. The chain carries TRBV11-2 and TRBJ1-4; 7 bases line up with TRBD1. The CDR3 extends over 12 amino acids. V trimming: 11 bases; J trimming: 8 bases; junction bases outside the gene matches: 8. Germline V CDR1 and CDR2: SGHAT, FQNNGV.